This TCR beta chain was sequenced in a study of T-cell memory formation after mild COVID-19. In its sample, this clonotype was seen a few times. TCRdb called the 5' RACE reads again in MiXCR, with one record for every CDR3 protein. Of hundreds of thousands of distinct CDR3 sequences in the sample, 15% to 20% were seen once. Unmatched junction bases numbered 6, after V lost 3 bases and J lost 3 bases. The CDR3 has 15 residues. Germline CDR1 MGHDK, CDR2 SYGVNS. Sequences were obtained from PBMCs or a T cell subset sorted from them (not recorded which). V is TRBV25-1 and J is TRBJ1-1, with 8 bases fitting TRBD1. This clonotype was obtained from a man younger than 35 who had mild COVID-19 (a few samples of this study predate the infection). Cell type and time point are not known. The CDR3 region has the DNA TGTGCCAGCAGTGAGGTACAGGGGGGGGACACTGAAGCTTTCTTT. This sequence encodes CASSEVQGGDTEAFF.